Included here is one TCR beta chain sequence, with context. Its antigen is undetermined. This specimen comes from a study of regulatory T cells in long-lasting Graves disease. Study-level points and caveats: Those with persistent Graves' had less TCR diversity than newly diagnosed patients. Whereas new patients shared about a thousand public clonotypes, persistent patients shared more, at 2,500 to 3,500. Patients with persistent disease showed a bias toward TRBV28, TRBJ1-2 and TRBJ2-5.

Investigators prepared the TCR beta libraries by applying iRepertoire HTBI primers and Arm-PCR of CDR3 regions. A single record per CDR3 protein comes from TCRdb applying MiXCR to the multiplex PCR reads. The sample shows 650,000 to 850,000 distinct CDR3 sequences, roughly 30% of them seen only once. The CDR3 length is 20 residues. Trimming removed 0 bases from V and 4 bases from J; junction bases left unmatched: 18. As for time point: persistent/refractory GD, antithyroid drugs over 5 years with positive TRAb. Scientists built the TCR library using RNA that was extracted from PBMCs. J is TRBJ1-5 and V is TRBV12-3 or TRBV12-4, with TRBD1 identical over 7 bases. The TCR originated in a female donor with Graves disease. The input for sequencing was peripheral blood mononuclear cells (PBMCs), taken when the disease was refractory, from a patient treated with antithyroid drugs. The CDR3 region has the DNA TGTGCCAGCAGTTTAGCCCTGACTACCTGGGGGACAGAGTCAAATCAGCCCCAGCATTTT. Translation: CASSLALTTWGTESNQPQHF.